Each of the 7 T cell receptor beta chains below was sequenced from the same sample in a study of blood T cell repertoires in COVID-19. The protocol was immunoSEQ multiplex PCR, while the TCRdb copy is restricted to in-frame clones and leaves out a portion. The sample consists of more than 200,000 clones, 75% to 90% of them appearing once. The material sequenced was peripheral blood. Every receptor here comes from a woman aged 80 or over with COVID-19, enrolled during active disease.

The rearrangement uses TRBV7-9 and TRBJ1-4; D might be TRBD1 (5 bases). The CDR3 contains 14 residues. Germline assignment: CDR1 SEHNR and CDR2 FQNEAQ (reference sequence). V was clipped by 5 bases and J by 0 bases, with 7 bases between them. The CDR3 DNA follows: TGTGCCAGCAGCCCAGGGACAACTAATGAAAAACTGTTTTTT. Translating it yields CASSPGTTNEKLFF.

The chain carries TRBV25-1 and TRBJ1-1; D is possibly TRBD1 (5 bases). CDR1 MGHDK and CDR2 SYGVNS come from the germline V gene. V lost 3 bases and J lost 2, with 13 bases in between. The CDR3 covers 15 residues. CDR3 amino acids: CASSDGGRQNTEAFF. The DNA for the CDR3 is TGTGCCAGCAGTGATGGGGGGAGACAAAACACTGAAGCTTTCTTT.

V and J are TRBV13 and TRBJ2-1; 13 nucleotides line up with TRBD2. Losses at the gene ends were 3 bases for V and 7 bases for J; bases not matched to a gene: 6. Germline loops: CDR1 PRHDT, CDR2 FYEKMQ (reference sequence). CDR3 length equals 16 residues. CDR3 loop: CASSFLTSGGRNEQFF. For the CDR3, the DNA is TGTGCCAGCAGCTTCTTGACTAGCGGGGGGAGAAATGAGCAGTTCTTC.

This clone turned up a few times. The chain carries TRBV7-9 and TRBJ2-5, with TRBD1 matching 8 bases. The junction had 2 bases not matched to a gene; V was cut back by 3 bases and J by 2 bases. This CDR3 region has 14 residues. Per the germline V gene, CDR1 is SEHNR and CDR2 is FQNEAQ (reference sequence). The CDR3 reads CASSFRGRQETQYF. As DNA, the CDR3 is TGTGCCAGCAGCTTCAGGGGGCGGCAAGAGACCCAGTACTTC.

The CDR3, as DNA: TGTGCCAGCAGCCACGGGGGGTCCGGAAACACCATATATTTT. It yields the protein CASSHGGSGNTIYF. This chain joins TRBV5-5 and TRBJ1-3; perhaps TRBD1 as D (5 bases). This CDR3 contains 14 residues. V shed 4 bases and J shed 4 bases, with 12 bases lying between them. The V gene's germline CDR1 is SGHKS and CDR2 YYEKEE (reference sequence).

This clone was counted only a few times. The chain combines TRBV7-9 with TRBJ1-3, with D perhaps matching TRBD1 (6 bases). The CDR3 spans 15 residues. Trimming shortened V by 0 bases and J by 0 bases, and 6 bases separated the two germline ends. The V gene's germline CDR1 is SEHNR and CDR2 FQNEAQ (reference sequence). In nucleotides, the CDR3 is TGTGCCAGCAGCTTAGCGACAGGCTCTGGAAACACCATATATTTT. Protein: CASSLATGSGNTIYF.

CDR3 sequence reads: CASSRSVQGNEKLFF. DNA of the CDR3: TGTGCCAGCTCAAGATCAGTACAGGGAAATGAAAAACTGTTTTTT. The V call is TRBV18, the J call TRBJ1-4; tentative D call: TRBD1 (6 bases). The CDR3 is 15 residues long. Trimming pared 5 bases from V and 5 bases from J, leaving 15 bases between. Per germline, CDR1 KGHSH and CDR2 LQKENI.